This TCR beta chain was obtained from a study of blood T cell repertoires in COVID-19. Study information: COVID-19 samples, acute and convalescent, were from the United States, Italy and Spain. T cells, B-cell-depleted T cells, or PBMCs supplied cDNA or gDNA.

TCRdb keeps only in-frame clones here, not all; method: immunoSEQ multiplex PCR. This table has over 250,000 clones, roughly 88% appearing once. The receptor was derived from a woman aged 30 to 39 with acute or convalescent COVID-19. Sequenced: peripheral blood.

CDR3 sequence: CAISEGQGIGYEQYF. DNA for the CDR3: TGTGCCATCAGTGAGGGACAGGGTATAGGTTACGAGCAGTACTTC. The rearrangement links TRBV10-3 to TRBJ2-7; TRBD1 agrees at 8 bases. In germline, CDR1 is ENHRY, CDR2 SYGVKD. Trimming cost V 2 bases and J 4 bases; bases outside gene matches: 7. CDR3 length equals 15 residues.